A single sample gave rise to the 2 T cell receptor beta chains below, sequenced in a study of blood T cell repertoires in COVID-19 (dated by TCRdb to the early 2020s). Library method: the immunoSEQ multiplex PCR assay. TCRdb took this table from immuneACCESS and kept in-frame rearrangements with V and J called. Such tables lack part of the clones; where checked against another copy, unresolved V genes explain under half of the gap, and the rest is unexplained. Across this sample there are about 35,000 clones, with over 80% seen only once. The top ten hold about a tenth of the sample. Sequences were obtained from peripheral blood. Every receptor here comes from a human donor in a cohort sampled during active COVID-19.

The chain links TRBV20-1 to TRBJ2-1; D might be TRBD2 (6 bases). The germline CDR1 and CDR2 sequences are DFQATT and SNEGSKA (reference sequence). This CDR3 contains 11 residues. The CDR3 region has the DNA TGCAGCGGGGGTCCTTACAATGAGCAGTTCTTC. Translation: CSGGPYNEQFF.

The V and J genes are TRBV20-1 and TRBJ2-2; 8 positions agree with TRBD1. CDR3 length: 15 residues. CDR1 is DFQATT, CDR2 SNEGSKA, per germline (reference sequence). V trimming: 3 bases; J trimming: 4 bases; junction bases outside the gene matches: 7. CDR3 loop: CSASSVTGATGELFF. CDR3 nucleotide sequence: TGCAGTGCTAGTTCCGTGACAGGGGCCACCGGGGAGCTGTTTTTT.